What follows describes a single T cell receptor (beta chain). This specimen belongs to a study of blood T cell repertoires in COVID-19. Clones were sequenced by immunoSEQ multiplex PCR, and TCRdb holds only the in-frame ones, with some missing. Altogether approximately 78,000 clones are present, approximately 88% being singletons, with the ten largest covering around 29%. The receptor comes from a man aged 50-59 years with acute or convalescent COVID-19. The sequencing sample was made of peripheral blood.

The CDR3: CASSQGGTEAFF. The CDR3 DNA reads as TGTGCCAGCAGCCAGGGGGGTACTGAAGCTTTCTTT. The J gene is TRBJ1-1, the V gene TRBV6-5; 7 bases are a match to TRBD1. Trimming removed 6 bases from V and 5 bases from J; junction bases left unmatched: 3. CDR3 length: 12 residues. Germline CDR1 MNHEY, CDR2 SVGAGI.